Listed below are T cell receptor beta chains from one sample, sequenced in a study of T cell responses to AZD1222 COVID-19 vaccine. The protocol was immunoSEQ multiplex PCR, while the TCRdb copy is restricted to in-frame clones and leaves out a portion. The sample consists of 170,000 or so clones, 90% of them appearing once. The specimen was peripheral blood, collected on day 0 of AZD1222 vaccination. All receptors come from an adult in good health. CDR3s include the opening cysteine and the closing phenylalanine or tryptophan. A D gene is named only where the DNA matches it firmly. Clone size appears in some rows only: once, few, many, or a class for an expanded clone.

j_call d_call v_call clone_size cdr3_aa cdr3_nt
TRBJ2-5 - TRBV12-3/TRBV12-4 - CASSLRGWETQYF TGTGCCAGCAGTTTAAGGGGATGGGAGACCCAGTACTTC
TRBJ1-1 TRBD1 TRBV7-7 - CASSEYRGGTEAFF TGTGCTAGCAGCGAGTACAGGGGTGGTACTGAAGCTTTCTTT
TRBJ1-1 - TRBV7-8 - CASSFEGWTEAFF TGTGCCAGCAGCTTCGAGGGTTGGACTGAAGCTTTCTTT
TRBJ2-7 TRBD1 TRBV6-2/TRBV6-3 - CASSSTTGVWYEQYF TGTGCCAGCAGTTCCACGACAGGGGTTTGGTACGAGCAGTACTTC
TRBJ1-2 - TRBV6-2/TRBV6-3 - CASSLQGLQYGYTF TGTGCCAGCAGCCTACAAGGGCTCCAGTATGGCTACACCTTC
TRBJ2-1 - TRBV19 - CASSISLSSYNEQFF TGTGCCAGTAGTATTAGCCTCAGCTCCTACAATGAGCAGTTCTTC
TRBJ2-4 TRBD1 TRBV15 - CATSSRDRVNIQYF TGTGCCACCAGCTCCCGGGACAGGGTAAACATTCAGTACTTC
TRBJ1-4 - TRBV5-6 - CASSFPTGFGEKLFF TGTGCCAGCAGCTTCCCGACAGGCTTTGGTGAAAAACTGTTTTTT
TRBJ1-1 TRBD1 TRBV10-3 - CASRTGNTEAFF TGTGCCTCTCGGACAGGGAACACTGAAGCTTTCTTT
TRBJ1-5 - TRBV21-1 - CASSKGRPRAIF TGTGCCAGCAGCAAAGGTAGACCCCGGGCAATCTTT
TRBJ2-1 - TRBV3-1/TRBV3-2 - CASSQGRWAQNEQFF TGTGCCAGCAGCCAAGGTCGGTGGGCCCAGAATGAGCAGTTCTTC
TRBJ2-1 - TRBV12-3/TRBV12-4 - CASSFSSYNEQFF TGTGCCAGCAGTTTCAGCTCCTACAATGAGCAGTTCTTC
TRBJ1-2 - TRBV7-9 - CASSPQGGHFEIGYTF TGTGCCAGCAGCCCACAGGGTGGGCACTTTGAAATTGGCTACACCTTC
TRBJ1-6 TRBD1 TRBV7-3 - CASSQQGYNSPLHF TGTGCCAGCAGCCAACAGGGGTATAATTCACCCCTCCACTTT
TRBJ1-5 TRBD1 TRBV7-2 - CASSLVGTGTNQPQHF TGTGCCAGCAGCTTAGTCGGGACAGGGACCAATCAGCCCCAGCATTTT
TRBJ1-6 TRBD1 TRBV14 - CASSQGSGQRGGSYNSPLHF TGTGCCAGCAGCCAAGGATCGGGACAGCGTGGGGGGTCCTATAATTCACCCCTCCACTTT
TRBJ1-1 - TRBV18 - CASSPGNSRLNTEAFF TGTGCCAGCTCACCAGGCAACAGTCGTCTGAACACTGAAGCTTTCTTT
TRBJ1-2 TRBD1 TRBV27 - CASSLSPNRGFYGYTF TGTGCCAGCAGTTTAAGCCCGAACAGGGGGTTCTATGGCTACACCTTC
TRBJ1-1 TRBD1 TRBV5-6 - CASSLQGANTEAFF TGTGCCAGCAGCTTACAGGGGGCAAACACTGAAGCTTTCTTT
TRBJ2-3 - TRBV7-9 few CASSLGGTDTQYF TGTGCCAGCAGCTTAGGGGGCACAGATACGCAGTATTTT
TRBJ2-5 - TRBV29-1 - CSVSVGQETQYF TGCAGCGTGTCCGTAGGACAAGAGACCCAGTACTTC
TRBJ2-5 - TRBV18 - CASSPVSGQETQYF TGTGCCAGCTCACCCGTTAGCGGCCAAGAGACCCAGTACTTC
TRBJ2-3 TRBD1 TRBV6-5 once CASSSGGSTDTQYF TGTGCCAGCAGTTCAGGGGGCAGCACAGATACGCAGTATTTT
TRBJ1-2 TRBD1 TRBV3-1/TRBV3-2 - CASSHPTGGDYGYTF TGTGCCAGCAGCCACCCAACAGGGGGGGACTATGGCTACACCTTC
TRBJ2-5 - TRBV5-6 - CASSLARLETQYF TGTGCCAGCAGCTTGGCCAGGTTGGAGACCCAGTACTTC
TRBJ2-5 - TRBV7-8 - CASSSSEKQETQYF TGTGCCAGCAGCTCCTCCGAGAAACAAGAGACCCAGTACTTC
TRBJ2-1 - TRBV5-1 - CASRPEGVTYNEQFF TGCGCCAGCCGTCCCGAGGGGGTGACCTACAATGAGCAGTTCTTC
TRBJ2-2 TRBD2 TRBV7-8 - CASSPRTSGGGGELFF TGTGCCAGCAGCCCAAGGACTAGCGGGGGCGGCGGGGAGCTGTTTTTT
TRBJ1-6 - TRBV27 - CASPQGTQYNSPLHF TGTGCCAGTCCCCAAGGGACACAGTATAATTCACCCCTCCACTTT
TRBJ1-2 - TRBV3-1/TRBV3-2 once CASSREGTAGPVYGYTF TGTGCCAGCAGTCGCGAAGGGACGGCAGGGCCGGTATATGGCTACACCTTC
TRBJ2-6 - TRBV19 - CASSTLPGTGANVLTF TGTGCCAGTAGTACCCTCCCAGGGACTGGGGCCAACGTCCTGACTTTC
TRBJ2-1 TRBD2 TRBV7-2 - CASSFYSGSSYNEQFF TGTGCCAGCAGCTTTTATAGCGGGAGTTCCTACAATGAGCAGTTCTTC
TRBJ1-2 - TRBV19 - CASSIDPSYGYTF TGTGCCAGTAGTATAGACCCCTCGTATGGCTACACCTTC
TRBJ2-7 TRBD1 TRBV27 - CASGGRQGNYEQYF TGTGCCAGCGGGGGGAGACAGGGGAACTACGAGCAGTACTTC
TRBJ2-1 - TRBV5-1 - CASSYETSRYNEQFF TGCGCCAGCAGCTACGAGACTAGTCGCTACAATGAGCAGTTCTTC
TRBJ1-5 TRBD1 TRBV7-9 - CASSLAQGGNQPQHF TGTGCCAGCAGCTTAGCGCAGGGGGGGAATCAGCCCCAGCATTTT
TRBJ1-2 TRBD1 TRBV6-5 - CASSYSDRAGYTF TGTGCCAGCAGTTACTCCGACAGGGCTGGCTACACCTTC
TRBJ1-4 - TRBV18 - CASSPGGTNEKLFF TGTGCCAGCTCACCAGGGGGGACTAATGAAAAACTGTTTTTT
TRBJ2-2 - TRBV5-8 - CASSPVTVNTGELFF TGTGCCAGCAGCCCCGTGACGGTTAACACCGGGGAGCTGTTTTTT
TRBJ2-5 - TRBV6-5 - CASKTSIETQYF TGTGCCAGCAAAACTAGCATAGAGACCCAGTACTTC
TRBJ1-4 - TRBV5-4 - CASSRPTEFNEKLFF TGTGCCAGCAGTCGGCCGACAGAATTTAACGAAAAACTGTTTTTT